The 3 T cell receptor beta chains below were found in one sample sequenced in a study of response to subunit inactivated influenza vaccine. One entry per CDR3 protein, called by TCRdb with MiXCR from the RT-PCR reads. The table shows fewer than 700,000 distinct CDR3 sequences, with 13% occurring only once. The material sequenced was PBMCs from blood, taken 35 to 45 days after vaccination. Receptors originate from a man over 45 who received an inactivated influenza vaccine.

The V and J genes are TRBV6-5 and TRBJ2-1, with a possible D match to TRBD2 (5 bases). The CDR3 is 15 amino acids. Germline lookup yields CDR1 MNHEY and CDR2 SVGAGI. V was clipped by 2 bases and J by 4 bases, with 12 bases between them. This chain's CDR3 is CASSYVGVTYNEQFF. The CDR3 DNA is TGTGCCAGCAGTTACGTCGGGGTAACTTACAATGAGCAGTTCTTC.

The V gene is TRBV6-1, the J gene TRBJ1-2, with D maybe TRBD1 (5 bases). Germline V gene sequence: CDR1 MNHNS, CDR2 SASEGT. This CDR3 is built from 15 residues. V was trimmed by 5 bases and J by 3 bases, leaving 16 bases between them. Here the CDR3 DNA reads TGTGCCAGCAGTCCCTACCTTACGGGGGACTATGGCTACACCTTC. This translates into CASSPYLTGDYGYTF.

This clonotype was observed many times. The rearrangement links TRBV5-6 to TRBJ2-7, with TRBD1 as a possible D gene (6 bases). Germline V gene lookup returns CDR1 SGHDT and CDR2 YYEEEE. V lost 4 bases to trimming and J lost 2 bases, with 13 bases between them. CDR3 length: 14 residues. The CDR3 nucleotides read TGTGCCAGCAGCCCACAGGGACGACCCTACGAGCAGTACTTC. Translating it yields CASSPQGRPYEQYF.